This T cell receptor beta chain was recorded in a study of T cell responses to AZD1222 COVID-19 vaccine. The ends were cut back, 3 bases at V and 2 bases at J, with 8 bases in the middle. Germline values: CDR1 MDHEN, CDR2 SYDVKM. The CDR3 has 13 residues. Regarding the study as a whole: Donors skewed white British and female; clonal diversity was possibly underestimated.

Concerning this clone: Its antigen remains unidentified.

The table came from immunoSEQ multiplex PCR; TCRdb's copy has only in-frame clones and leaves some out. The data hold some 99,000 clones, with 88% observed a single time. The chain carries TRBV28 and TRBJ2-7; no clear D. The input for sequencing was peripheral blood, taken on day 0 of MenACWY control vaccination. This sequence was found in an adult in good health. The CDR3: CASSLASTYEQYF. In DNA form, the CDR3 reads TGTGCCAGCAGTTTGGCCTCCACCTACGAGCAGTACTTC.